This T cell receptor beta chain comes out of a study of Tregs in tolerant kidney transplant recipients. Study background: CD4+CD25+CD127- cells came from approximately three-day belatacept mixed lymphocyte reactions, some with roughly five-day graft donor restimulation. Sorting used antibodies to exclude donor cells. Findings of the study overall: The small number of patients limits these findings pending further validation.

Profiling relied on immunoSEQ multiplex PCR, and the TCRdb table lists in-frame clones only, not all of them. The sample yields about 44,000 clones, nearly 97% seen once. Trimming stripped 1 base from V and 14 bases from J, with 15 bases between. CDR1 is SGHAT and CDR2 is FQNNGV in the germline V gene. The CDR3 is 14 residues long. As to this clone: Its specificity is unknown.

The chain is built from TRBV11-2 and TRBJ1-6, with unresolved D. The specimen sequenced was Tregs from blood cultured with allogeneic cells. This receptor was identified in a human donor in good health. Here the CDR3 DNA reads TGTGCCAGCAGCTTAGTCCAGGCTCTATCCTCCCTCCACTTT. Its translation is CASSLVQALSSLHF.